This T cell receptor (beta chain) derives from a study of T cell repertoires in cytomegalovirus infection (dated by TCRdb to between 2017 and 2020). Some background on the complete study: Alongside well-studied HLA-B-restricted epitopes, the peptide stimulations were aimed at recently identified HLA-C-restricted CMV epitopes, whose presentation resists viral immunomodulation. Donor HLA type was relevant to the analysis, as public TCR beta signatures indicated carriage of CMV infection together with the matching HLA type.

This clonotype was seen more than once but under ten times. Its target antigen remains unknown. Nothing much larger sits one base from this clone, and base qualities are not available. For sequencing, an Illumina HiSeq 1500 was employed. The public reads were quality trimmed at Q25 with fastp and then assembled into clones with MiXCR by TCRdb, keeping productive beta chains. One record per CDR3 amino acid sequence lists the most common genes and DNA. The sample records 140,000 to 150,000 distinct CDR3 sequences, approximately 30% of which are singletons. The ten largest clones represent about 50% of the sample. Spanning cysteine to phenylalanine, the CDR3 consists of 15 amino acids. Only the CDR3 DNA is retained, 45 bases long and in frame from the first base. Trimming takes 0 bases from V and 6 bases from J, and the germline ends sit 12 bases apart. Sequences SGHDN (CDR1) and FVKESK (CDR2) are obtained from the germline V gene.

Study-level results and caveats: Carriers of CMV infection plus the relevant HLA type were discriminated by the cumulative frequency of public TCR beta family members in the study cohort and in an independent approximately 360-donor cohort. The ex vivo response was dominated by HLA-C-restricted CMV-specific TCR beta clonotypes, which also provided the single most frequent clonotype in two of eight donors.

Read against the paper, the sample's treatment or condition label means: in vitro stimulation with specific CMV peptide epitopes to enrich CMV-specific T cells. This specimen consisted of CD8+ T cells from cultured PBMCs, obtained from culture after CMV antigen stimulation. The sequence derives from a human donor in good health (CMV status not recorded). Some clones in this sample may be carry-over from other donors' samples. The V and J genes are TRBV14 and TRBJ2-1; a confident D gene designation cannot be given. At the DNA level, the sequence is TGTGCCAGCAGCCAAGATTGGGAATCGGGCAATGAGCAGTTCTTC. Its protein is CASSQDWESGNEQFF.